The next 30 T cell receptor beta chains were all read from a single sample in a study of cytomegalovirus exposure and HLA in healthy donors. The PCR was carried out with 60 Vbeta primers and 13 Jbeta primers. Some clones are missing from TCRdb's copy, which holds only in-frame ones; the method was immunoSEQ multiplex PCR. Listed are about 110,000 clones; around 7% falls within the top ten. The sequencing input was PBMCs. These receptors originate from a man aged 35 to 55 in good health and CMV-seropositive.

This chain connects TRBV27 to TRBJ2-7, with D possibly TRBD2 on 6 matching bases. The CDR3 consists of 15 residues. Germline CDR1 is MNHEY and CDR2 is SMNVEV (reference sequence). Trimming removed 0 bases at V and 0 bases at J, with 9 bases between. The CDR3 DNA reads TGTGCCAGCAGTTTATCGCTAGCGCGCTCCTACGAGCAGTACTTC. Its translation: CASSLSLARSYEQYF.

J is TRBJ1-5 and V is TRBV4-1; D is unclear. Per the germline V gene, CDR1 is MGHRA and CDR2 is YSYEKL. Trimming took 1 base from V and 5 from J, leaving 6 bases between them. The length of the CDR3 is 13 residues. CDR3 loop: CASSQGRDQPQHF. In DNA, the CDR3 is TGCGCCAGCAGCCAAGGGAGAGATCAGCCCCAGCATTTT.

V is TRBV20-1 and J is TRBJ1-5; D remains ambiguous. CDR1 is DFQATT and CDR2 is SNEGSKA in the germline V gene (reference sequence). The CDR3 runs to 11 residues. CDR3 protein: CRAYSPGAQHF. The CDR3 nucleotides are TGCAGGGCCTACAGTCCCGGGGCCCAGCATTTT.

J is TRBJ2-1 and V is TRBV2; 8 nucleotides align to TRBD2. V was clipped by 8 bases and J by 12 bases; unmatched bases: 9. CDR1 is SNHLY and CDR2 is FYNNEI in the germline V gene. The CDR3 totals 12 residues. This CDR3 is CASVAGPTGQFF. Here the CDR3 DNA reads TGTGCCAGCGTAGCGGGACCAACCGGGCAGTTCTTC. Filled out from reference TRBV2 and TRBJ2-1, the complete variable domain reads EPEVTQTPSHQVTQMGQEVILRCVPISNHLYFYWYRQILGQKVEFLVSFYNNEISEKSEIFDDQFSVERPDGSNFTLKIRSTKLEDSAMYFCASVAGPTGQFFGPGTRLTVL.

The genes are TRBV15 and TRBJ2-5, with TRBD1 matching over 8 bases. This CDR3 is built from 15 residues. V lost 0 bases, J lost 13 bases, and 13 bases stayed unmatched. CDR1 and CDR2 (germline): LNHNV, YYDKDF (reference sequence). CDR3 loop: CATSRDTRQGPLRYF. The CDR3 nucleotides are TGTGCCACCAGCAGAGATACCCGACAGGGGCCCCTACGGTACTTC. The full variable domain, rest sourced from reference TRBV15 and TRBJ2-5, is DAMVIQNPRYQVTQFGKPVTLSCSQTLNHNVMYWYQQKSSQAPKLLFHYYDKDFNNEADTPDNFQSRRPNTSFCFLDIRSPGLGDTAMYLCATSRDTRQGPLRYFGPGTRLLVL.

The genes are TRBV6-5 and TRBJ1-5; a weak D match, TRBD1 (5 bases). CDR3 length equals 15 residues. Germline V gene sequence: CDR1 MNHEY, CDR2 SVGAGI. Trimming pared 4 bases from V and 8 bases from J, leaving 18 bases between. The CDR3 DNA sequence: TGTGCCAGCAGTTCCCATCGAGAGGGGAGGGAGCCCCAGCATTTT. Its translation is CASSSHREGREPQHF.

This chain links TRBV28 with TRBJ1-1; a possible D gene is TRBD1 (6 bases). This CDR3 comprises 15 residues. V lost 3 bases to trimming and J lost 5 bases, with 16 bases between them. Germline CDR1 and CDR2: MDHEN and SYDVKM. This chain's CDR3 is CASSFPGVSRTEAFF. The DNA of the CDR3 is TGTGCCAGCAGTTTCCCAGGGGTCTCAAGAACTGAAGCTTTCTTT.

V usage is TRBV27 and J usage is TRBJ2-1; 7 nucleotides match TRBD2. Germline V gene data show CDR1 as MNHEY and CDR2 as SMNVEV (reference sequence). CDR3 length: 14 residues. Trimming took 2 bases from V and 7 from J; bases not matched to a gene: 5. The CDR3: CASSLAGVGNEQFF. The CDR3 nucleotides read TGTGCCAGCAGTTTAGCGGGAGTAGGAAATGAGCAGTTCTTC.

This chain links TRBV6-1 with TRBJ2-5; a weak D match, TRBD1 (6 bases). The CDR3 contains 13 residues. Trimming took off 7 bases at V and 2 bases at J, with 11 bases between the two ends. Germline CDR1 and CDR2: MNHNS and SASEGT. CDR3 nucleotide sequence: TGTGCCAGCATACGAGGACAGCAAGAGACCCAGTACTTC. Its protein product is CASIRGQQETQYF.

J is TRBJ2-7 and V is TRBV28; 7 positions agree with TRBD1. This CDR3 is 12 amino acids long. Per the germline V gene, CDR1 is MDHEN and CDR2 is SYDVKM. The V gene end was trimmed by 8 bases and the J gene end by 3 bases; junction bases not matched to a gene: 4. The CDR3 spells CASGQVHYEQYF. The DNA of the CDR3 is TGTGCCAGCGGACAGGTGCACTACGAGCAGTACTTC.

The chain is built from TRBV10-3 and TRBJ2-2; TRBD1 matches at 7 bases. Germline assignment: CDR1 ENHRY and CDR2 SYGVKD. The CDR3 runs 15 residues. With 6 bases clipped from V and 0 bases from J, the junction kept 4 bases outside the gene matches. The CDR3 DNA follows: TGTGCCATCAGGACCGGGACAGCGAACACCGGGGAGCTGTTTTTT. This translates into CAIRTGTANTGELFF.

The DNA of the CDR3 is TGTGCAAGTCGCCATCGCGGGGGGCAGTTCTTC. Protein product: CASRHRGGQFF. This chain connects TRBV12-2 to TRBJ2-1; the table's D call of TRBD2 was not tested on the DNA. TRBV12-2 is noted as a pseudogene. The CDR3 totals 11 residues.

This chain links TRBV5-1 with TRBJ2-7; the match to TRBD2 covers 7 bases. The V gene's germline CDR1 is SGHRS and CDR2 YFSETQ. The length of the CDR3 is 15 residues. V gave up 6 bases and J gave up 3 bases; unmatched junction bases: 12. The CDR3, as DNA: TGCGCCAGCACCCCTTCGACTAGCCTGAGCTACGAGCAGTACTTC. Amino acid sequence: CASTPSTSLSYEQYF.

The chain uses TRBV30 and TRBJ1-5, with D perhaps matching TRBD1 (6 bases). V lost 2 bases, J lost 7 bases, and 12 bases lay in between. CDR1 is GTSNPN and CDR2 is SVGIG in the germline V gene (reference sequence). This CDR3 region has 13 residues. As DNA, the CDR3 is TGTGCCTGGAGTAGCAGGGGTGGACAGCCCCAGCATTTT. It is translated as CAWSSRGGQPQHF.

In DNA, the CDR3 is TGTGCCAGCAGTTACGCCCTAGCGGGAACTCGCAATGAGCAGTTCTTC. Amino acids: CASSYALAGTRNEQFF. J is TRBJ2-1 and V is TRBV6-5, with 9 nucleotides matching TRBD2. CDR1 MNHEY and CDR2 SVGAGI come from the germline V gene. The CDR3 is 16 amino acids. Losses at the gene ends were 2 bases for V and 6 bases for J; bases not matched to a gene: 8.

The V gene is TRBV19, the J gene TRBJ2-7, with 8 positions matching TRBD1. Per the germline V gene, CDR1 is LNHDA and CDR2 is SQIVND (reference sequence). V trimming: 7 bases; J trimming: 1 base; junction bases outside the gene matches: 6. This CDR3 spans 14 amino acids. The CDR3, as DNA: TGTGCCAGTACCATGACAGGGGTTTCCTACGAGCAGTACTTC. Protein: CASTMTGVSYEQYF.

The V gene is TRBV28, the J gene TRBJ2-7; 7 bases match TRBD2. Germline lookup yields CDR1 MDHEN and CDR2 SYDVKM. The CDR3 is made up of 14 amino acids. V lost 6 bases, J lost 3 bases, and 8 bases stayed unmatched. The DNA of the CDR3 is TGTGCCAGCAGCTCGTTGGGACTACACTACGAGCAGTACTTC. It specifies CASSSLGLHYEQYF. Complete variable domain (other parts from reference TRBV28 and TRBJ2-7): DVKVTQSSRYLVKRTGEKVFLECVQDMDHENMFWYRQDPGLGLRLIYFSYDVKMKEKGDIPEGYSVSREKKERFSLILESASTNQTSMYLCASSSLGLHYEQYFGPGTRLTVT.

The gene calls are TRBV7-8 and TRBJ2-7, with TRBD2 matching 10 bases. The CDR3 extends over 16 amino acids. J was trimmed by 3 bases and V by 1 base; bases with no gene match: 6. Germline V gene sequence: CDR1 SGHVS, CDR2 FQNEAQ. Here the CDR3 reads CASSLELLAGSYEQYF. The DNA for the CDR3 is TGTGCCAGCAGCTTAGAGCTACTAGCGGGAAGCTACGAGCAGTACTTC.

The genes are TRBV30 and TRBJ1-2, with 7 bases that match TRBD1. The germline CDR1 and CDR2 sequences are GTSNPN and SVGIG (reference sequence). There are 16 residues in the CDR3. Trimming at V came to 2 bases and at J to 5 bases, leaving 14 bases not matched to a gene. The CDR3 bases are TGTGCCTGGAGTCTCCACGTCACAGGGGATTTATATGGCTACACCTTC. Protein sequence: CAWSLHVTGDLYGYTF.

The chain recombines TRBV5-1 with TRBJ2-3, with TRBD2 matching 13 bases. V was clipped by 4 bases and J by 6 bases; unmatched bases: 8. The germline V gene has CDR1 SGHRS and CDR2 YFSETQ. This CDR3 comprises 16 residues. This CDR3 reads CASSRWTSGSSDTQYF. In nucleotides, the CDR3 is TGCGCCAGCAGCAGATGGACTAGCGGGAGTTCGGATACGCAGTATTTT.

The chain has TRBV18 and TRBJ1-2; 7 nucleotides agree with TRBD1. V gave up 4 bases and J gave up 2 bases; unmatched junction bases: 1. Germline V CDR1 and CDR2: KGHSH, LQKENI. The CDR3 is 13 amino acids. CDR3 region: CASSQTGNYGYTF. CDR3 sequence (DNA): TGTGCCAGCTCACAGACAGGGAACTATGGCTACACCTTC.

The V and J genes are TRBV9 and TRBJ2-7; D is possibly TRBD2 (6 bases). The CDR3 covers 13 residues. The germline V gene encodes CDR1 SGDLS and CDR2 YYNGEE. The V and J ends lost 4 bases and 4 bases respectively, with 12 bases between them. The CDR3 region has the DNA TGTGCCAGCAGCCCCGGAGGGATTTACGAGCAGTACTTC. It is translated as CASSPGGIYEQYF.

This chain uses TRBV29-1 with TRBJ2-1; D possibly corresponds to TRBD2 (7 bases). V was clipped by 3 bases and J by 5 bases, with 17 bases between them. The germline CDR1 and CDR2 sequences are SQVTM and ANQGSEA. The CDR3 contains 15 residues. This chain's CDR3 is CSVDGVGGRDNEQFF. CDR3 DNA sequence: TGCAGCGTTGACGGCGTGGGGGGGCGAGACAATGAGCAGTTCTTC.

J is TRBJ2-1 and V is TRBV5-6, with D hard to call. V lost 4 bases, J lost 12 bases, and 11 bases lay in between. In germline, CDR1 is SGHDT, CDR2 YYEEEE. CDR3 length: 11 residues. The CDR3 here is CASSDRVGQFF. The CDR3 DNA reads TGTGCCAGCAGCGACCGGGTGGGGCAGTTCTTC.

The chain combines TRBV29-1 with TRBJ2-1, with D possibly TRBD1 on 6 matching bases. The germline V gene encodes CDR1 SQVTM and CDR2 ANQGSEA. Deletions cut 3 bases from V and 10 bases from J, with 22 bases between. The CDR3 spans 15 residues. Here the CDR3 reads CSVEATGQPNEEQFF. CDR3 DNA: TGCAGCGTTGAGGCTACTGGACAGCCGAATGAAGAGCAGTTCTTC.

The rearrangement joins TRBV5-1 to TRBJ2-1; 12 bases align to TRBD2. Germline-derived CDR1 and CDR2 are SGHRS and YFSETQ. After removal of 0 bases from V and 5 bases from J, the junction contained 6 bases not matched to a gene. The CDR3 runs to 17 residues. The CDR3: CASSLGWRTSGDNEQFF. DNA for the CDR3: TGCGCCAGCAGCTTGGGGTGGAGGACTAGCGGGGACAATGAGCAGTTCTTC.

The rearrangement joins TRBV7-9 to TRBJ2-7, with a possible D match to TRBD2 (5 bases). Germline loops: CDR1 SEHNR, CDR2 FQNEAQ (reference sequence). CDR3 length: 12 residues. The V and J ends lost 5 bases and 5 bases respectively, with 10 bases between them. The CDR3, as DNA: TGTGCCAGCAGCCCGGGAATCCACGAGCAGTACTTC. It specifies CASSPGIHEQYF.

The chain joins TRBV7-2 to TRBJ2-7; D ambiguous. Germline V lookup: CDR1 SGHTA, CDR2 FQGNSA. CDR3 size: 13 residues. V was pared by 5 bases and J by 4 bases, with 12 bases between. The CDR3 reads CASSLRFLYEQYF. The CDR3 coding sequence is TGTGCCAGCAGCCTGAGGTTTTTATACGAGCAGTACTTC.

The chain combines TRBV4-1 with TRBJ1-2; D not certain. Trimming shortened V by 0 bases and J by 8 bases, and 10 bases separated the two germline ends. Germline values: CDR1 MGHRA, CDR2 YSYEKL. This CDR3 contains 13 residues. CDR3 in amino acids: CASSQDEFRGYTF. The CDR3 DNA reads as TGCGCCAGCAGCCAAGATGAGTTCAGGGGCTACACCTTC.

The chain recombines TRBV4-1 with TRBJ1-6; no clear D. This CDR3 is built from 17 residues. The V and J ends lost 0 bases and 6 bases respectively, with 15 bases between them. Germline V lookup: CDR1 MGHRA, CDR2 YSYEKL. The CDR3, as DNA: TGCGCCAGCAGCCAAGACCCGGATCTTCGGGGTAATTCACCCCTCCACTTT. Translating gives CASSQDPDLRGNSPLHF.